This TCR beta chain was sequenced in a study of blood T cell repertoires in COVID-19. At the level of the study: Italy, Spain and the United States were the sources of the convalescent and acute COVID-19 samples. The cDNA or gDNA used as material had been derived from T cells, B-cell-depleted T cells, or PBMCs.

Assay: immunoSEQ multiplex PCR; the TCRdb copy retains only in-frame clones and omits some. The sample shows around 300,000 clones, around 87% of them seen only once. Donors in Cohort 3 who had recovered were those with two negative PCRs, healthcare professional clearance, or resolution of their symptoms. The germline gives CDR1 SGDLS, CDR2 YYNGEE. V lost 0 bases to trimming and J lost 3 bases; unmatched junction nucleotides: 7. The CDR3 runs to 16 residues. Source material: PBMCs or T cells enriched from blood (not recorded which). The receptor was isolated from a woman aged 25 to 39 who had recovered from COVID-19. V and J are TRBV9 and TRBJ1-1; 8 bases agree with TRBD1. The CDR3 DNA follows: TGTGCCAGCAGCGTAGCTTTTCAGGGGGCGGACACTGAAGCTTTCTTT. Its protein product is CASSVAFQGADTEAFF.